The 28 T cell receptor beta chains reported below all come from one sample, sequenced in a study of identifying expanded T cells in peripheral blood. Generated by immunoSEQ multiplex PCR, the TCRdb table keeps only in-frame clones and is missing some. The sample records over 80,000 clones, approximately 86% being singletons. Sequenced: blood. All receptors derive from a person aged 18 to 75 in good health.

This chain connects TRBV7-3 to TRBJ2-1; D remains unclear. CDR3 length equals 17 residues. CDR1 is SGHTA and CDR2 is FQGTGA in the germline V gene. Trimming took 1 base from V and 7 from J, leaving 20 bases between them. The CDR3: CASSLKPTVSPGNEQFF. The CDR3 DNA is TGTGCCAGCAGCTTAAAACCAACGGTATCCCCTGGGAATGAGCAGTTCTTC.

This clone turned up a few times. This rearrangement joins TRBV2 to TRBJ1-5; the match to TRBD1 covers 7 bases. V shed 8 bases, J shed 2 bases, and the junction held 6 bases outside the gene matches. The germline CDR1 and CDR2 sequences are SNHLY and FYNNEI. This CDR3 has 14 amino acids. The CDR3 DNA reads TGTGCCAGCGCGGGGCAGGGGGGCAATCAGCCCCAGCATTTT. Protein sequence: CASAGQGGNQPQHF.

The chain carries TRBV4-3 and TRBJ2-5; TRBD2 might be the D (5 bases). CDR1 is LGHNA, CDR2 YSLEER, per germline. There are 14 residues in the CDR3. V lost 0 bases and J 5 bases, leaving 10 bases between the germline ends. CDR3 amino acids: CASSQDLRGETQYF. The CDR3 coding sequence is TGCGCCAGCAGCCAAGATCTCCGGGGTGAGACCCAGTACTTC.

This chain uses TRBV5-6 with TRBJ1-2, with 11 bases aligning to TRBD1. CDR1 is SGHDT, CDR2 YYEEEE, per germline. The CDR3 extends over 16 amino acids. V dropped 2 bases and J dropped 3; count of bases not matched to a gene: 6. In nucleotides, the CDR3 is TGTGCCAGCAGCTTAGGACAGGGGGCATTAGACTATGGCTACACCTTC. Translating gives CASSLGQGALDYGYTF.

The chain employs TRBV11-2 and TRBJ2-4; 8 bases agree with TRBD1. The CDR3 has 17 amino acids. Losses at the gene ends were 5 bases for V and 2 bases for J; bases not matched to a gene: 11. The germline V gene encodes CDR1 SGHAT and CDR2 FQNNGV. The CDR3 DNA sequence: TGTGCCAGCAGCCCTCGACAGGGGAGTGTGACCAAAAACATTCAGTACTTC. It codes for CASSPRQGSVTKNIQYF.

V and J are TRBV5-6 and TRBJ1-6; D is ambiguous. CDR1 is SGHDT, CDR2 YYEEEE, per germline. V dropped 2 bases and J dropped 7 bases, with 10 bases sitting between them. This CDR3 is built from 14 residues. CDR3 DNA sequence: TGTGCCAGCAGCTTCCTTGGCCGAAATTCACCCCTCCACTTT. Its translation is CASSFLGRNSPLHF.

This chain uses TRBV6-6 with TRBJ2-5; tentative D call: TRBD1 (6 bases). Trimming shortened V by 7 bases and J by 3 bases, and 9 bases separated the two germline ends. The CDR3 is 12 residues long. Germline V gives CDR1 MNHNY, CDR2 SVGAGI (reference sequence). The CDR3 region has the DNA TGTGCCAGCAATGACAGGAAAGAGACCCAGTACTTC. This encodes CASNDRKETQYF.

The CDR3 loop is CASSLAANQPQHF. CDR3 bases: TGTGCCAGCAGCTTAGCGGCGAATCAGCCCCAGCATTTT. This chain joins TRBV7-7 and TRBJ1-5; D gene uncertain. Trimming shortened V by 0 bases and J by 4 bases, and 4 bases separated the two germline ends. The length of the CDR3 is 13 residues. Germline lookup yields CDR1 SSHAT and CDR2 FNYEAQ (reference sequence).

The chain recombines TRBV29-1 with TRBJ1-4, with unresolved D. The CDR3 totals 12 residues. CDR1 is SQVTM, CDR2 ANQGSEA, per germline. V gave up 6 bases and J gave up 3 bases, with 8 bases separating them. The CDR3 DNA follows: TGCAGCGTACGGATGTCTAATGAAAAACTGTTTTTT. Its translation is CSVRMSNEKLFF.

V gene TRBV13 combines with J gene TRBJ1-1, with TRBD1 matching over 10 bases. This CDR3 comprises 14 residues. V lost 7 bases, J lost 5 bases, and 7 bases stayed unmatched. Germline CDR1 and CDR2: PRHDT and FYEKMQ (reference sequence). CDR3 residues: CASILQGQGTEAFF. The CDR3 DNA follows: TGTGCCAGCATCCTCCAGGGACAGGGGACTGAAGCTTTCTTT.

This chain connects TRBV27 to TRBJ1-5; a possible D gene is TRBD1 (6 bases). Germline V CDR1 and CDR2: MNHEY, SMNVEV (reference sequence). The germline V and J ends were trimmed by 3 bases and 7 bases, with 13 bases remaining between them. The CDR3 loop spans 14 amino acids. The CDR3 region is CASSLGGGHQPQHF. The CDR3, as DNA: TGTGCCAGCAGTTTGGGCGGGGGACACCAGCCCCAGCATTTT.

The V gene is TRBV6-1, the J gene TRBJ1-3; 7 bases map to TRBD1. The germline gives CDR1 MNHNS, CDR2 SASEGT. Trimming removed 2 bases from V and 0 bases from J; junction bases left unmatched: 4. The CDR3 sequence is 16 residues long. CDR3 residues: CASSERDSGSGNTIYF. CDR3 in DNA: TGTGCCAGCAGTGAAAGGGACAGCGGCTCTGGAAACACCATATATTTT.

As regards this clone: One end of the junction is discordant with germline, which a read error may explain. This chain links TRBV29-1 with TRBJ1-2, with TRBD1 matching 7 bases. Per the germline V gene, CDR1 is SQVTM and CDR2 is ANQGSEA. CDR3 size: 14 residues. CDR3 protein: CSVVGQHNSYGYAF. The CDR3 DNA reads as TGCAGCGTGGTGGGACAGCATAACTCCTATGGCTACGCCTTC.

In DNA, the CDR3 is TGTGCCAGCCGGTTCTCAGTTAACTATGGCTACACCTTC. Translation: CASRFSVNYGYTF. The chain couples TRBV6-1 to TRBJ1-2; D not certain. With 8 bases removed from V and 1 base from J, the gap between germline ends came to 11 bases. The CDR3 runs to 13 residues. Germline V gene data show CDR1 as MNHNS and CDR2 as SASEGT.

The rearrangement links TRBV6-5 to TRBJ1-1, with no clear D. The CDR3 extends over 13 amino acids. The germline V gene has CDR1 MNHEY and CDR2 SVGAGI. The germline V and J ends were trimmed by 8 bases and 0 bases, with 10 bases remaining between them. The CDR3 DNA follows: TGTGCCAGCGCGACGCTAATGAACACTGAAGCTTTCTTT. Its protein is CASATLMNTEAFF.

The chain couples TRBV27 to TRBJ2-5; D might be TRBD2 (7 bases). Trimming pared 6 bases from V and 5 bases from J, leaving 10 bases between. The germline V gene encodes CDR1 MNHEY and CDR2 SMNVEV (reference sequence). The CDR3 contains 12 residues. The CDR3 nucleotides are TGTGCCAGCAGGGGAGGGGGGGAGACCCAGTACTTC. Protein sequence: CASRGGGETQYF.

Here the CDR3 reads CASSFGQTYNEQFF. In nucleotides, the CDR3 is TGCGCCAGCAGCTTCGGGCAGACCTACAATGAGCAGTTCTTC. This chain uses TRBV5-1 with TRBJ2-1; unclear D gene. The ends were cut back, 2 bases at V and 2 bases at J, with 8 bases in the middle. This CDR3 region has 14 residues. Germline lookup yields CDR1 SGHRS and CDR2 YFSETQ.

The CDR3 region is CASFTQGANGYTF. CDR3 DNA: TGTGCCAGCTTTACACAGGGGGCGAATGGCTACACCTTC. The chain combines TRBV18 with TRBJ1-2; 9 nucleotides align to TRBD1. From germline, CDR1 is KGHSH and CDR2 LQKENI. Trimming at V came to 7 bases and at J to 6 bases, leaving 6 bases not matched to a gene. This CDR3 comprises 13 residues.

The chain has TRBV2 and TRBJ2-2; D may correspond to TRBD1 or TRBD2 (6 bases each). CDR1 is SNHLY, CDR2 FYNNEI, per germline. There are 15 residues in the CDR3. The V gene lost 8 bases and the J gene lost 5 bases, with 18 bases spanning the gap. CDR3 region: CASLRAVGGTGELFF. Here the CDR3 DNA reads TGTGCCAGCCTCCGGGCAGTAGGGGGGACCGGGGAGCTGTTTTTT.

J is TRBJ1-2 and V is TRBV7-2, with TRBD1 as a possible D gene (5 bases). Trimming took 1 base from V and 5 from J, leaving 8 bases between them. CDR1 and CDR2 from the germline V gene are SGHTA and FQGNSA. This CDR3 contains 13 residues. The CDR3 DNA sequence: TGTGCCAGCAGCTTAGGGACAACGTATGGCTACACCTTC. The encoded protein is CASSLGTTYGYTF.

The rearrangement uses TRBV7-2 and TRBJ2-1; 8 bases match TRBD1. The trim removed 5 bases at V and 8 bases at J, leaving 2 bases unmatched. CDR1 and CDR2 from the germline V gene are SGHTA and FQGNSA. The CDR3 is made up of 12 amino acids. The CDR3 spells CASSPQGDEQFF. The DNA of the CDR3 is TGTGCCAGCAGCCCACAGGGGGATGAGCAGTTCTTC.

The V gene is TRBV9, the J gene TRBJ1-6, with a tentative D call TRBD1 (5 bases). The CDR3 sequence is 14 residues long. The V gene lost 3 bases and the J gene lost 5 bases, with 9 bases spanning the gap. Germline CDR1 reads SGDLS; CDR2 reads YYNGEE. The CDR3 DNA reads as TGTGCCAGCAGCGCGACAGTCAATAATTCACCCCTCCACTTT. It yields the protein CASSATVNNSPLHF.

CDR3 nucleotide sequence: TGCGCCAGCAGCACGGGGAGGGGGAATGAGCAGTTCTTC. Its translation: CASSTGRGNEQFF. The rearrangement links TRBV5-1 to TRBJ2-1, with a weak D call TRBD2 (7 bases). CDR1 SGHRS and CDR2 YFSETQ come from the germline V gene. V was shortened by 4 bases and J by 7 bases, with 12 bases between the two germline ends. The CDR3 covers 13 residues.

The J gene is TRBJ2-2, the V gene TRBV11-3; no firm D call. Germline CDR1 SGHNT, CDR2 YENEEA. The V gene lost 6 bases and the J gene lost 5 bases, with 7 bases spanning the gap. The CDR3 sequence is 12 residues long. The CDR3 DNA follows: TGTGCCAGCAGACACGGGACCGGGGAGCTGTTTTTT. As protein: CASRHGTGELFF. Using reference TRBV11-3 and TRBJ2-2 for the parts outside the CDR3, the full variable domain is EAGVVQSPRYKIIEKKQPVAFWCNPISGHNTLYWYLQNLGQGPELLIRYENEEAVDDSQLPKDRFSAERLKGVDSTLKIQPAELGDSAVYLCASRHGTGELFFGEGSRLTVL.

The gene calls are TRBV4-1 and TRBJ2-1; TRBD2 matches 7 bases. There are 17 residues in the CDR3. The junction had 8 bases not matched to a gene; V was cut back by 1 base and J by 2 bases. Per the germline V gene, CDR1 is MGHRA and CDR2 is YSYEKL. The CDR3 DNA sequence: TGCGCCAGCAGCCAAGGGGGGGGAGGGCCCCCCTACAATGAGCAGTTCTTC. Protein sequence: CASSQGGGGPPYNEQFF.

This clone appeared a single time. The V call is TRBV7-9, the J call TRBJ2-1, with D maybe TRBD1 (5 bases). Germline V lookup: CDR1 SEHNR, CDR2 FQNEAQ (reference sequence). This CDR3 region has 15 residues. Trimming took 2 bases from V and 6 from J, leaving 14 bases between them. The CDR3 region is CASSLSQGGGNEQFF. The CDR3 DNA follows: TGTGCCAGCAGCTTATCGCAGGGTGGCGGCAATGAGCAGTTCTTC. Drawing the rest from reference TRBV7-9 and TRBJ2-1, the complete variable domain is DTGVSQNPRHKITKRGQNVTFRCDPISEHNRLYWYRQTLGQGPEFLTYFQNEAQLEKSRLLSDRFSAERPKGSFSTLEIQRTEQGDSAMYLCASSLSQGGGNEQFFGPGTRLTVL.

V usage is TRBV6-1 and J usage is TRBJ2-3; a weak D match, TRBD1 (6 bases). Germline assignment: CDR1 MNHNS and CDR2 SASEGT. The CDR3 runs to 13 residues. V was clipped by 6 bases and J by 6 bases, with 13 bases between them. CDR3: CASSPQGPDTQYF. The CDR3 region has the DNA TGTGCCAGCAGCCCCCAGGGGCCCGATACGCAGTATTTT.

The CDR3 loop reads CASSPRGTGYTSNQPQHF. The CDR3 nucleotides are TGTGCCAGCAGCCCCAGGGGGACAGGGTATACGAGCAATCAGCCCCAGCATTTT. The chain couples TRBV7-2 to TRBJ1-5; 9 bases are a match to TRBD1. The germline V gene encodes CDR1 SGHTA and CDR2 FQGNSA. The CDR3 consists of 18 residues. V was clipped by 5 bases and J by 1 base; unmatched bases: 12.